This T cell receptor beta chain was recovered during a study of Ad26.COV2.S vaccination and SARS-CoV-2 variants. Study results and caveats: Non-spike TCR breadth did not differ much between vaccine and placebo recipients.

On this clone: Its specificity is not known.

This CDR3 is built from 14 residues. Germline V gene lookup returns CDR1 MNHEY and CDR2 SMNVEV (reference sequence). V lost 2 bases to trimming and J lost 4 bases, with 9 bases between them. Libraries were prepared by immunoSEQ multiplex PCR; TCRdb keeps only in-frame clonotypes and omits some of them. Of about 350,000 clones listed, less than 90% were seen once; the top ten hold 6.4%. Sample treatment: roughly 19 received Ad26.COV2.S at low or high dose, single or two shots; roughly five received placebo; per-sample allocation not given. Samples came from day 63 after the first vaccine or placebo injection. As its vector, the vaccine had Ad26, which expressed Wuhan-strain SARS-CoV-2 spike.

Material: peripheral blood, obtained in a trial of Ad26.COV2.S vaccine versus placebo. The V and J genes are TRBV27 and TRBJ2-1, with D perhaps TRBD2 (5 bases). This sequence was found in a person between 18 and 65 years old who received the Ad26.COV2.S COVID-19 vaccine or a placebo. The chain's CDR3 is CASSLIREYNEQFF. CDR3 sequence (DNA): TGTGCCAGCAGTTTAATTCGGGAATACAATGAGCAGTTCTTC.